This T cell receptor (beta chain) was found in a study of blood T cells in healthy people across ages. This clonotype was detected only a few times. For the second PCR, which ran for about 6 to 12 cycles, a sample-barcoded 5' primer and a J-beta primer mix were used. Each cDNA molecule received a tag from a template-switch adaptor that had 12 random nucleotides. One entry per CDR3 protein, called by TCRdb with MiXCR from the 5' RACE reads. The table has about 780,000 distinct CDR3 sequences, about 47% seen once; the top ten hold over 15%. Germline CDR1 WNHNN, CDR2 SYGVQD (reference sequence). V lost 10 bases to trimming and J lost 7 bases; unmatched junction nucleotides: 7. The length of the CDR3 is 14 residues. Healthy Russian Caucasian donors spanned ages about 6 to 90 years. Every donor provided ten milliliters of peripheral blood.

The clonotype originates from a man at least 80 years old in good health. Sequencing was carried out using blood. V and J are TRBV10-1 and TRBJ2-1; 13 bases align to TRBD2. CDR3 DNA: TGCGCCAACCCCGGGACTAGCGGGACGAATGAGCAGTTCTTC. Its translation: CANPGTSGTNEQFF.